This entry features one T cell receptor beta chain sequence. The sample belongs to a study of blood T cell repertoires in COVID-19. Study information: Some COVID-19 samples were acute and others convalescent; all came from the United States, Italy and Spain.

Assay: immunoSEQ multiplex PCR; the TCRdb copy retains only in-frame clones and omits some. Of about 300,000 clones listed, approximately 83% are singletons. V lost 3 bases, J lost 4 bases, and 12 bases lay in between. CDR3 length: 14 residues. CDR1 is LNHDA and CDR2 is SQIVND in the germline V gene (reference sequence). The TCR comes from a man aged 25 to 40 who had recovered from COVID-19. V gene TRBV19 combines with J gene TRBJ1-2, with D possibly TRBD1 on 6 matching bases. Sequencing was carried out using PBMCs or T cells enriched from blood (not recorded which). As DNA, the CDR3 is TGTGCCAGTAGTATGGGAGGGGGGGCCTATGGCTACACCTTC. Translation gives CASSMGGGAYGYTF.